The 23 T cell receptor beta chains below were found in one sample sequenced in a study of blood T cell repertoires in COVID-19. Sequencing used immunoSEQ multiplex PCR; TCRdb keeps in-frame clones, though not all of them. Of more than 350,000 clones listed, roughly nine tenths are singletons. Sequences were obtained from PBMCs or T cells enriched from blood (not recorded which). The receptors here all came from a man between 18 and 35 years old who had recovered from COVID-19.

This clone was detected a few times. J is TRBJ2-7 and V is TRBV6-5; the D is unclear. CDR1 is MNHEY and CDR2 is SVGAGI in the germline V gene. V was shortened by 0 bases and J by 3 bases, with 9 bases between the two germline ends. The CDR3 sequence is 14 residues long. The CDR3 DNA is TGTGCCAGCAGTTACTCTTCACATATCTACGAGCAGTACTTC. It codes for CASSYSSHIYEQYF.

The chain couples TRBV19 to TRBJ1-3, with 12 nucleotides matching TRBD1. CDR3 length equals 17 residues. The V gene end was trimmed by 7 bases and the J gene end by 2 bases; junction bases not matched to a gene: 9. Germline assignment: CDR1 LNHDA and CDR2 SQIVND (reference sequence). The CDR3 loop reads CASNELGDRGPGNTIYF. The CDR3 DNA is TGTGCCAGTAACGAATTGGGGGACAGGGGGCCTGGAAACACCATATATTTT.

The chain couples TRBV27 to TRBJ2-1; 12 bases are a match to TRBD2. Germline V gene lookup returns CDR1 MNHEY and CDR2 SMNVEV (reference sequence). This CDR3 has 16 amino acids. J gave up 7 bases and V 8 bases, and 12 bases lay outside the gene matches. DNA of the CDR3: TGTGCCAGCGCCACACTTCTAGCGGGGGGGAAGAATGAGCAGTTCTTC. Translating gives CASATLLAGGKNEQFF.

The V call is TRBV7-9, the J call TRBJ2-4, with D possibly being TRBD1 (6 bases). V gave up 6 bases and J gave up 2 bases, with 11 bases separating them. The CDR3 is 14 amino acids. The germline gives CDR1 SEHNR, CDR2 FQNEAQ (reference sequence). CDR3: CASSSTGTKNIQYF. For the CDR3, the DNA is TGTGCCAGCAGTTCTACAGGGACCAAAAACATTCAGTACTTC.

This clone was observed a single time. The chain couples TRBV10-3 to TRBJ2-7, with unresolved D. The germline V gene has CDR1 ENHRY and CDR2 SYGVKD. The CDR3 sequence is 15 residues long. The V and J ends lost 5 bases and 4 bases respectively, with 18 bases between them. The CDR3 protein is CAISFSRLAGYEQYF. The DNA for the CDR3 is TGTGCCATCAGTTTTTCGAGATTGGCAGGATACGAGCAGTACTTC.

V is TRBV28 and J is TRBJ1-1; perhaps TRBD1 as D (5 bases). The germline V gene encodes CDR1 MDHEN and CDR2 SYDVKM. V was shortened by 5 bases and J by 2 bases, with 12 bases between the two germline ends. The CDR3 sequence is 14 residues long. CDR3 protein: CASSGAGYNTEAFF. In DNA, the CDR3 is TGTGCCAGCAGTGGTGCAGGGTATAACACTGAAGCTTTCTTT.

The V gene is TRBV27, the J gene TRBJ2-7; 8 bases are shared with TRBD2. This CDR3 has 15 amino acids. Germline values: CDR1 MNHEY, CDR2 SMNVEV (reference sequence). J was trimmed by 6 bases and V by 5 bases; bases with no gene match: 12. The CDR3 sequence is CASSPTTSGWGEQYF. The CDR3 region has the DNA TGTGCCAGCAGTCCAACCACTAGCGGCTGGGGCGAGCAGTACTTC.

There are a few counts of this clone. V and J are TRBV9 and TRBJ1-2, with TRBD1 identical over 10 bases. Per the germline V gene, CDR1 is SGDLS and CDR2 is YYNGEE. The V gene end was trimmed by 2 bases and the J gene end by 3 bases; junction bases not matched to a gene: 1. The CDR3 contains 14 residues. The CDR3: CASSVGTGDYGYTF. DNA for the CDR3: TGTGCCAGCAGCGTGGGGACAGGGGACTATGGCTACACCTTC.

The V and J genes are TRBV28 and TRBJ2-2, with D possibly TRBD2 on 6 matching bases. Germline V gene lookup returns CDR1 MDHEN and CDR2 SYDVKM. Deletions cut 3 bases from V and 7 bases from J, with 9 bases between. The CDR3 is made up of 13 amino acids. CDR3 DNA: TGTGCCAGCAGTTTTGAGGGAGGCGGGGAGCTGTTTTTT. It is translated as CASSFEGGGELFF.

Here the CDR3 reads CASSEGLAGDSYEQYF. For the CDR3, the DNA is TGTGCCAGCAGTGAAGGGCTAGCGGGAGACTCCTACGAGCAGTACTTC. The V call is TRBV2, the J call TRBJ2-7; 10 bases are a match to TRBD2. J was trimmed by 0 bases and V by 1 base; bases with no gene match: 3. Germline V gene data show CDR1 as SNHLY and CDR2 as FYNNEI. CDR3 size: 16 residues.

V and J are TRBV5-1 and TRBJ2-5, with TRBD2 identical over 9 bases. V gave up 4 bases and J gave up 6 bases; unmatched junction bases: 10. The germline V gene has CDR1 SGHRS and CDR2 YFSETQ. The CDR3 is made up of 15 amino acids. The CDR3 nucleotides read TGCGCCAGCAGCCTTAGCGGGGGTTCCGCCCAGACCCAGTACTTC. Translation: CASSLSGGSAQTQYF. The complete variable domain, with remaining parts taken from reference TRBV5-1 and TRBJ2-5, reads KAGVTQTPRYLIKTRGQQVTLSCSPISGHRSVSWYQQTPGQGLQFLFEYFSETQRNKGNFPGRFSGRQFSNSRSEMNVSTLELGDSALYLCASSLSGGSAQTQYFGPGTRLLVL.

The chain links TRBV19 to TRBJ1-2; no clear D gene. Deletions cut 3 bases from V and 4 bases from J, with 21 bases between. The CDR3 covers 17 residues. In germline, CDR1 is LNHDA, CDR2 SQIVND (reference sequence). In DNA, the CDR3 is TGTGCCAGTAGTATCTCGAAAGGCGGTGTTCCCAGCTATGGCTACACCTTC. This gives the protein CASSISKGGVPSYGYTF.

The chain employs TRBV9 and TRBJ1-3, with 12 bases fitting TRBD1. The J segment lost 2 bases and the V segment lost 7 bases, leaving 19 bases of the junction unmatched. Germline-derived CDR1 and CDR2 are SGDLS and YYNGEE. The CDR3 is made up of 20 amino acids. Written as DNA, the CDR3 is TGTGCCAGCTCCGTTGAAACATGGGGACAGGGGGCATCAACTGGAAACACCATATATTTT. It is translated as CASSVETWGQGASTGNTIYF.

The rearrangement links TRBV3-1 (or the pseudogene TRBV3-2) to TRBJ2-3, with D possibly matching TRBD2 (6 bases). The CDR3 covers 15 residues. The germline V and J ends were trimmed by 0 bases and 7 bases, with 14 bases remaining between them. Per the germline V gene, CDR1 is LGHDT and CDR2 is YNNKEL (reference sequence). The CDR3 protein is CASSQEGLPYNTQYF. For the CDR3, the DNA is TGTGCCAGCAGCCAAGAGGGACTCCCCTATAATACGCAGTATTTT.

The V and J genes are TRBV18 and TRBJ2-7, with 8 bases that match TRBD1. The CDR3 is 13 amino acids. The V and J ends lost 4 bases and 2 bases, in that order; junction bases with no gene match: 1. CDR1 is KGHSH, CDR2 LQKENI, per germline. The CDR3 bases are TGTGCCAGCTCACAGACAGGGGCCTACGAGCAGTACTTC. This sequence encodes CASSQTGAYEQYF.

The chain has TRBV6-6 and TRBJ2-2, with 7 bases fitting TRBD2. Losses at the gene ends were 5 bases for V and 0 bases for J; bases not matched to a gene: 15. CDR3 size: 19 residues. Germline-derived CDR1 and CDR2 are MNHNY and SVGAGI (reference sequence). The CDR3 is CASSPSGGGPGANTGELFF. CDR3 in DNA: TGTGCCAGCAGTCCGTCGGGAGGAGGGCCTGGGGCGAACACCGGGGAGCTGTTTTTT.

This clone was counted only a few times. CDR3 DNA sequence: TGCAGTGCCGTACATTTCTACGAGCAGTACTTC. Protein sequence: CSAVHFYEQYF. The chain couples TRBV20-1 to TRBJ2-7; D remains ambiguous. V was clipped by 6 bases and J by 3 bases, with 9 bases between them. CDR3 size: 11 residues. Germline CDR1 is DFQATT and CDR2 is SNEGSKA (reference sequence).

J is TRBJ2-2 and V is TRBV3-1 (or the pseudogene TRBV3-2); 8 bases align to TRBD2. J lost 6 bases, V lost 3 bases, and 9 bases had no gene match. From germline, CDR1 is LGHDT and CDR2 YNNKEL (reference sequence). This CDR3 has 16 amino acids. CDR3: CASSQGLSGGAGELFF. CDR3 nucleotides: TGTGCCAGCAGCCAGGGACTGAGCGGGGGCGCCGGGGAGCTGTTTTTT.

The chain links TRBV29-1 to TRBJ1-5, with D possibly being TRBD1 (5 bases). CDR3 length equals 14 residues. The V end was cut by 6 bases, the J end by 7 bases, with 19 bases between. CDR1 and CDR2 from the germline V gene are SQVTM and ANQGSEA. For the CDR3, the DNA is TGCAGCGTCGCTCCGGGAGGCGGGGGGCAGCCCCAGCATTTT. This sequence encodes CSVAPGGGGQPQHF.

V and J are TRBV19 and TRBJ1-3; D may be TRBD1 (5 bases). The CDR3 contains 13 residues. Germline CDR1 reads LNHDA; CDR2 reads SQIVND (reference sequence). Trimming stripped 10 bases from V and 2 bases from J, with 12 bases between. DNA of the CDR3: TGTGCCACCCTCGGGGGGACTGGAAACACCATATATTTT. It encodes CATLGGTGNTIYF.

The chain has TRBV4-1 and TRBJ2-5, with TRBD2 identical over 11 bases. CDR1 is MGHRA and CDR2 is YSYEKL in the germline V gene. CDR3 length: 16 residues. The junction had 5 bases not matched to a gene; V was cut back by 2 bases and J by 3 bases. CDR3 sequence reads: CASSQRLAGRKETQYF. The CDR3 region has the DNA TGCGCCAGCAGCCAAAGACTAGCGGGGCGAAAAGAGACCCAGTACTTC.

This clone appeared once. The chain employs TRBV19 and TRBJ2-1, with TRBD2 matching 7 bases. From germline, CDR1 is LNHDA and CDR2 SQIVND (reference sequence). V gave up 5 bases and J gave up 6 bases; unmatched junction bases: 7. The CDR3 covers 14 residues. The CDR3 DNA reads TGTGCCAGTAGTCCGACTAGCTTTGGCAATGAGCAGTTCTTC. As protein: CASSPTSFGNEQFF.

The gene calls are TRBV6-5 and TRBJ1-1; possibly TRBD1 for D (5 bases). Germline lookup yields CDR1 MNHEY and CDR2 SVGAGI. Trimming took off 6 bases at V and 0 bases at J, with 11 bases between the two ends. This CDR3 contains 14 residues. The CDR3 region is CASSPQGLNTEAFF. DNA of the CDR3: TGTGCCAGCAGCCCCCAGGGTCTGAACACTGAAGCTTTCTTT.